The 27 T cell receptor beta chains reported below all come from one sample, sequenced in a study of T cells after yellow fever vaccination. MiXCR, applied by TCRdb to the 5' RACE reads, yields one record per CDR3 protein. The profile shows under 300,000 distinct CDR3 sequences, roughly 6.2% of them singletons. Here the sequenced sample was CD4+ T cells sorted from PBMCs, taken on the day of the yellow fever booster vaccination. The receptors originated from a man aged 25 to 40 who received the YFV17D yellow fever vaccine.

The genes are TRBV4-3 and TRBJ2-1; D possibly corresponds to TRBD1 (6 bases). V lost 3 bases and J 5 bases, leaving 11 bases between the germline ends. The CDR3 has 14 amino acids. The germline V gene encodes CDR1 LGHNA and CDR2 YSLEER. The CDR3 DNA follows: TGCGCCAGCAGCCAGGACACAGGGAACAATGAGCAGTTCTTC. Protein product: CASSQDTGNNEQFF.

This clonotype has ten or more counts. The CDR3 sequence: CASSSGLRNTGELFF. CDR3 nucleotide sequence: TGTGCCAGCAGCTCCGGACTAAGGAACACCGGGGAGCTGTTTTTT. This chain joins TRBV5-8 and TRBJ2-2; a weak D match, TRBD2 (6 bases). V dropped 3 bases and J dropped 1 base, with 10 bases sitting between them. In germline, CDR1 is SGHTS, CDR2 YDEGEE. The CDR3 is made up of 15 amino acids.

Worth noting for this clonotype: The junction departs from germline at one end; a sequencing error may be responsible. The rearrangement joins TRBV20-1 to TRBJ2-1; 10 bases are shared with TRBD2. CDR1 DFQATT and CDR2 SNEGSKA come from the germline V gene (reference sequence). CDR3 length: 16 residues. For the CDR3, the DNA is TGCTGTGCTAGTCAGGCCCTAGCGGGAGTGTACAATGAGCAGTTCTTC. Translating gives CCASQALAGVYNEQFF.

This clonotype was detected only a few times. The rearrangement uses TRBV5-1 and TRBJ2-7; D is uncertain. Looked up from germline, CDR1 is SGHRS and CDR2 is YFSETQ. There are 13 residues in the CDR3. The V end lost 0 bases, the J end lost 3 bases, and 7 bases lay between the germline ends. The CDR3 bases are TGCGCCAGCAGCTTGGACCGACTCTACGAGCAGTACTTC. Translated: CASSLDRLYEQYF.

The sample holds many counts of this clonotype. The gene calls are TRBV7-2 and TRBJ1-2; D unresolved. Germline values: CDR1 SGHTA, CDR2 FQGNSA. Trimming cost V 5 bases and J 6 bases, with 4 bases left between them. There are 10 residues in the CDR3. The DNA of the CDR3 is TGTGCCAGCAGCAGAAATGGCTACACCTTC. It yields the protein CASSRNGYTF. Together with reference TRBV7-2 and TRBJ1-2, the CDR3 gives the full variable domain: GAGVSQSPSNKVTEKGKDVELRCDPISGHTALYWYRQSLGQGLEFLIYFQGNSAPDKSGLPSDRFSAERTGGSVSTLTIQRTQQEDSAVYLCASSRNGYTFGSGTRLTVV.

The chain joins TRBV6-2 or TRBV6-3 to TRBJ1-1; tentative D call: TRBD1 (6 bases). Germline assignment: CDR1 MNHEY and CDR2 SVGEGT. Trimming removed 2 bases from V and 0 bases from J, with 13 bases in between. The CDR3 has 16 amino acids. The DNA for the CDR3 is TGTGCCAGCAGTTACACCGCGGGGGGGCTGAACACTGAAGCTTTCTTT. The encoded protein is CASSYTAGGLNTEAFF.

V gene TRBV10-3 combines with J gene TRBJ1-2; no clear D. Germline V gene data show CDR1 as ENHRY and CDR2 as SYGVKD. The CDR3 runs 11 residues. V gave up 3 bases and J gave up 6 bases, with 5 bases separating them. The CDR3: CAISDGDGYTF. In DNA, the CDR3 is TGTGCCATCAGTGATGGGGATGGCTACACCTTC.

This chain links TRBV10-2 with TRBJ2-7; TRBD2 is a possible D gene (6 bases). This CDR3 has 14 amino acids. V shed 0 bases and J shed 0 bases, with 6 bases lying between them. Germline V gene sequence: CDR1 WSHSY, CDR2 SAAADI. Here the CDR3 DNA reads TGCGCCAGCAGTGAGTCGGGGGGCTCCTACGAGCAGTACTTC. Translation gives CASSESGGSYEQYF.

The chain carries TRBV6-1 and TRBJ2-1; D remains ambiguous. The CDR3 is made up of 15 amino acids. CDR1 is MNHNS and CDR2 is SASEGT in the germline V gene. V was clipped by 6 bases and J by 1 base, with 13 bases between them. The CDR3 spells CASSPLGPSYNEQFF. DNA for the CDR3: TGTGCCAGCAGCCCGCTCGGGCCTTCCTACAATGAGCAGTTCTTC.

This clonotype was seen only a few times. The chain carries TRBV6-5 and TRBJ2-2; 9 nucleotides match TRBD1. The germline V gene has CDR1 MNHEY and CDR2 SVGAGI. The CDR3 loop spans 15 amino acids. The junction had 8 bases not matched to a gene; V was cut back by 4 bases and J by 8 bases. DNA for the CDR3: TGTGCCAGCAGTTGGACAGGGGCAGAAAGAGGGGAGCTGTTTTTT. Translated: CASSWTGAERGELFF.

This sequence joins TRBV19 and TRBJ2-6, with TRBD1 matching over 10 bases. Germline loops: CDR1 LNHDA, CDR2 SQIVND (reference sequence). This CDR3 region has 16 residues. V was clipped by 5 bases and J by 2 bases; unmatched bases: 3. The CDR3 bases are TGTGCCAGTAGTCCGGACAGGGGGGCTGGGGCCAACGTCCTGACTTTC. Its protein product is CASSPDRGAGANVLTF.

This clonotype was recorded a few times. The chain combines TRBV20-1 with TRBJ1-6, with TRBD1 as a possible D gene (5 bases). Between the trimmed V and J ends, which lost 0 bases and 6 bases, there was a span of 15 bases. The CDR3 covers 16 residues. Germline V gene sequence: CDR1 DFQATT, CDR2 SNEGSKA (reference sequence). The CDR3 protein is CSARDIRAVSNSPLHF. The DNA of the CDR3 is TGCAGTGCTAGAGATATCAGGGCAGTGAGTAATTCACCCCTCCACTTT.

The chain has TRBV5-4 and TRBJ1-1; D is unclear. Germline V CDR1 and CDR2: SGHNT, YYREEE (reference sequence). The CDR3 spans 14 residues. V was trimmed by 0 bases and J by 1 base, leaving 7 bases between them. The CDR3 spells CASSLASENTEAFF. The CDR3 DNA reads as TGTGCCAGCAGCTTGGCTTCCGAGAACACTGAAGCTTTCTTT.

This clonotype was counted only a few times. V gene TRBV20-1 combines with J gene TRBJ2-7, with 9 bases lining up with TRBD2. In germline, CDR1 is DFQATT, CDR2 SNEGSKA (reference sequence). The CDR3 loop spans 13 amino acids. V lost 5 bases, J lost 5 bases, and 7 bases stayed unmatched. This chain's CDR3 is CSAQSGTSNEQYF. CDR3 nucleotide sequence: TGCAGTGCTCAAAGCGGGACTAGCAACGAGCAGTACTTC.

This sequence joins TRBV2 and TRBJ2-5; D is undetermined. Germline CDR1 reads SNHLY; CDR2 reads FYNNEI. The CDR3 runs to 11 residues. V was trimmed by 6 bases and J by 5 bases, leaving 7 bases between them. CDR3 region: CASRTFETQYF. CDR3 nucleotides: TGTGCCAGCAGGACTTTCGAGACCCAGTACTTC.

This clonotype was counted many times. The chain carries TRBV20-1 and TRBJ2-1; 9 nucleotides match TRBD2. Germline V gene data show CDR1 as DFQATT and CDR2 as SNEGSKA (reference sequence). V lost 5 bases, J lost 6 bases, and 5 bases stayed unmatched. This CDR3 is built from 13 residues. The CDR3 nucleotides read TGCAGTGCTGTTAGCGGGAGTCGCAATGAGCAGTTCTTC. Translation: CSAVSGSRNEQFF.

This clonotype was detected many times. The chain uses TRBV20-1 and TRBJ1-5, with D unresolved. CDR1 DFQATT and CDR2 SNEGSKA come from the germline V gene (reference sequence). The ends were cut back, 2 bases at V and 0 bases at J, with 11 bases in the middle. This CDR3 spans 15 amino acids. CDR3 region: CSARMEAFSNQPQHF. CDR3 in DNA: TGCAGTGCTAGAATGGAGGCGTTTAGCAATCAGCCCCAGCATTTT.

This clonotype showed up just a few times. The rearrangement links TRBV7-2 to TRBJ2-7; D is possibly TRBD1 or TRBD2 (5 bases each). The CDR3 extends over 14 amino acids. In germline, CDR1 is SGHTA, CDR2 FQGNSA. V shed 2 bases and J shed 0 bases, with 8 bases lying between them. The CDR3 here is CASSLMGDSYEQYF. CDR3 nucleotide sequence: TGTGCCAGCAGCTTAATGGGGGACTCCTACGAGCAGTACTTC.

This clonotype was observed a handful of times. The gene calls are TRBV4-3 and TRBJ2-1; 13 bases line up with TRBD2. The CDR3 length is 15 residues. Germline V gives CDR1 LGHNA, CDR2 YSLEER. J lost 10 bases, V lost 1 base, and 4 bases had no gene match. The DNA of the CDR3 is TGCGCCAGCAGCCAAGGGACTAGCGGGAGAAAGGAGCAGTTCTTC. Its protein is CASSQGTSGRKEQFF.

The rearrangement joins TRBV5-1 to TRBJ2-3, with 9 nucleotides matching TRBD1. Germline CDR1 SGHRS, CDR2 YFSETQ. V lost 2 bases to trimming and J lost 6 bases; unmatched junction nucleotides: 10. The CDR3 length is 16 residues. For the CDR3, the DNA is TGCGCCAGCAGCTTTGGGACAGGGATAGGCGACGATACGCAGTATTTT. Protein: CASSFGTGIGDDTQYF.

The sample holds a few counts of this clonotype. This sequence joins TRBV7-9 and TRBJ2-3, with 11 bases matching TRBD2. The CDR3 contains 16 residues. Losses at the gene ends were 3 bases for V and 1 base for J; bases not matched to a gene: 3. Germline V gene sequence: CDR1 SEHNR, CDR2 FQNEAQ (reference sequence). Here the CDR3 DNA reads TGTGCCAGCAGCTTGACTAGCGGGAAGGGCACAGATACGCAGTATTTT. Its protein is CASSLTSGKGTDTQYF.

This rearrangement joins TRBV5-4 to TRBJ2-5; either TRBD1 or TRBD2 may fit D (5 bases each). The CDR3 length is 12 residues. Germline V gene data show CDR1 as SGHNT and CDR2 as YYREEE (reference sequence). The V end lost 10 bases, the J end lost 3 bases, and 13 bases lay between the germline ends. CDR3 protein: CASGLNKETQYF. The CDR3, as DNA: TGTGCCTCGGGGCTCAATAAAGAGACCCAGTACTTC.

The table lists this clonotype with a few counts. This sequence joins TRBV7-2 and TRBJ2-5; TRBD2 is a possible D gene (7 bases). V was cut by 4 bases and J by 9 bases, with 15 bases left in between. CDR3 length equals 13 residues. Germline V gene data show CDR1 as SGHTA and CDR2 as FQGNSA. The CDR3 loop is CASSWGGLAAQYF. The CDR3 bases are TGTGCCAGCAGCTGGGGGGGCCTCGCGGCCCAGTACTTC.

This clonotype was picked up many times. CDR3 loop: CASSLWEGYGYTF. The DNA for the CDR3 is TGCGCCAGCAGCTTGTGGGAGGGCTATGGCTACACCTTC. The chain joins TRBV5-1 to TRBJ1-2; unclear D gene. V was clipped by 1 base and J by 4 bases, with 8 bases between them. CDR3 length: 13 residues. The germline gives CDR1 SGHRS, CDR2 YFSETQ.

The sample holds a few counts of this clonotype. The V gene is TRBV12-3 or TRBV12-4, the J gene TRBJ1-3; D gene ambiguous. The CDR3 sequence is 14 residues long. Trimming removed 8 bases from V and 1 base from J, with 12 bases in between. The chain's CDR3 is CASERRGSGNTIYF. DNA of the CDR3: TGTGCCAGCGAGAGACGGGGATCTGGAAACACCATATATTTT.

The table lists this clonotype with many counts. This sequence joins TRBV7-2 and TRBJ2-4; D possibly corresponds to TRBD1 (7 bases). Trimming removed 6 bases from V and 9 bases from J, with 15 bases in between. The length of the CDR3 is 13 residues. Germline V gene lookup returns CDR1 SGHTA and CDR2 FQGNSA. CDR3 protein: CASSPGQGGIQYF. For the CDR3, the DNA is TGTGCCAGCAGTCCGGGGCAGGGGGGCATTCAGTACTTC.

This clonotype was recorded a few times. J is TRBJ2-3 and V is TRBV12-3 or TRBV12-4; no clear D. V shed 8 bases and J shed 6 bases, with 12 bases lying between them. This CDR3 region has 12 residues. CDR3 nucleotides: TGTGCCAGCGATTCAGGTGGTGATACGCAGTATTTT. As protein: CASDSGGDTQYF.